The clone carrying this T cell receptor (beta chain) has just one count. These data belong to a study of blood T cell repertoires in COVID-19. This CDR3 has 15 amino acids. CDR1 is KGHDR, CDR2 SFDVKD, per germline. Trimming pared 1 base from V and 7 bases from J, leaving 13 bases between. TCRdb's copy holds only in-frame clones and misses some; the assay was immunoSEQ multiplex PCR. This repertoire shows about 98,000 clones, roughly 92% found once; its top ten account for roughly 1.9%. The Seattle site enrolled patients during active infection and followed them longitudinally. This rearrangement joins TRBV24-1 to TRBJ2-1, with D possibly matching TRBD2 (5 bases). Sequenced input: peripheral blood. The sequence was obtained from a woman between 45 and 65 years old with COVID-19, enrolled during active disease. The CDR3 sequence is CATSDFGVSGNEQFF. The CDR3 DNA sequence: TGTGCCACCAGTGATTTTGGCGTCTCGGGGAATGAGCAGTTCTTC.